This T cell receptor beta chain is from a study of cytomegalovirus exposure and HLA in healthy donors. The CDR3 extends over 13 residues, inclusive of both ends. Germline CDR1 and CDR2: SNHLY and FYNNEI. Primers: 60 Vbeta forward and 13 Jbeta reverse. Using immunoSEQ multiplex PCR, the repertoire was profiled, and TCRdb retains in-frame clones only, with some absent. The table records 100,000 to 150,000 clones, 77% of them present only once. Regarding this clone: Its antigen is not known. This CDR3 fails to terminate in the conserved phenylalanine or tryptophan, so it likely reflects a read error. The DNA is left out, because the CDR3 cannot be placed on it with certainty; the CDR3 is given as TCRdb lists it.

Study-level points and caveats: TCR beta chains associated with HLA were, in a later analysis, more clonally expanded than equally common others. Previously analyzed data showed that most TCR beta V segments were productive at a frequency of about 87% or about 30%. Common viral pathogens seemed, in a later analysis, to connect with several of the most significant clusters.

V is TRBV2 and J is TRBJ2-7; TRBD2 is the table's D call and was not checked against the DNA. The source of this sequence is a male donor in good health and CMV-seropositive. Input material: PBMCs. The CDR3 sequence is CASSAGQLAGGPS.